This paragraph covers one T cell receptor (beta chain) sequence. The sample holds other DNA sequences that translate to the same CDR3. An approximately 200 ng quantity of DNA, roughly 32,000 T cell genomes, went into the sorted-subset replicate PCRs. Profiled with immunoSEQ multiplex PCR; TCRdb holds only in-frame clones, not every one. This sample yields 640,000 or so clones, of which about 78% are seen a single time; approximately 1.8% belongs to the top ten. This entry belongs to a study of shared clonotypes between healthy human individuals. CDR3 size: 15 residues. The germline V gene encodes CDR1 KGHSH and CDR2 LQKENI. V shed 3 bases, J shed 1 base, and the junction held 2 bases outside the gene matches.

This sequence was found in a woman in her 30s in good health. The gene calls are TRBV18 and TRBJ1-5; TRBD1 aligns across 8 bases. The sequenced sample was memory CD4+ T cells sorted from blood. The subset: CD45RA-negative fraction. CDR3 in DNA: TGTGCCAGCTCACCGGACAGGGTCAGCAATCAGCCCCAGCATTTT. Translated: CASSPDRVSNQPQHF.